This TCR beta chain came from a study of technical replicates of blood from four donors. Assay used: immunoSEQ multiplex PCR; TCRdb lists only in-frame clones, some missing. The sample lists about 44,000 clones; 95% to 97% were seen once. CDR1 is SNHLY, CDR2 FYNNEI, per germline. This CDR3 spans 15 amino acids. V lost 10 bases and J 0 bases, leaving 19 bases between the germline ends. Sample: T cells isolated from PBMCs. The chain employs TRBV2 and TRBJ2-7; D is perhaps TRBD2 (6 bases). This sequence was found in a human donor in good health. The CDR3 region has the DNA TGTGCCACCATCTTACCGGCCGGGAGCTCCTACGAGCAGTACTTC. Residues: CATILPAGSSYEQYF.